The 18 T cell receptor beta chains listed next were all sequenced from one sample in a study of shared clonotypes between healthy human individuals. The assay was immunoSEQ multiplex PCR, and TCRdb's table has in-frame clones only and misses some. The data contain 2 million to 2.5 million clones, about 90% of them singletons. Sequenced material: naive CD4+ T cells from PBMCs. Subset: CD45RA+ positively selected. The receptor set was obtained from a man aged 18 to 29 in good health. Some clones in this sample may be carry-over from other donors' samples.

Remarks on this clone: The identical CDR3 is also encoded by other nucleotide sequences in the sample. The J gene is TRBJ2-7, the V gene TRBV7-3; 7 bases agree with TRBD2. From germline, CDR1 is SGHTA and CDR2 FQGTGA. The CDR3 covers 15 residues. V lost 2 bases, J lost 0 bases, and 4 bases stayed unmatched. CDR3 loop: CASSLGAGPSYEQYF. CDR3 sequence (DNA): TGTGCCAGCAGCTTAGGAGCGGGGCCCTCCTACGAGCAGTACTTC.

The chain is built from TRBV7-2 and TRBJ2-3; D gene ambiguous. Germline V CDR1 and CDR2: SGHTA, FQGNSA. CDR3 length equals 15 residues. Between the trimmed V and J ends, which lost 3 bases and 3 bases, there was a span of 13 bases. The CDR3 reads CASSFGPSQTDTQYF. In DNA, the CDR3 is TGTGCCAGCAGCTTCGGGCCCAGCCAGACAGATACGCAGTATTTT.

This clone was seen only once. The chain recombines TRBV18 with TRBJ2-2; D is possibly TRBD2 (6 bases). The CDR3 is 16 residues long. Looked up from germline, CDR1 is KGHSH and CDR2 is LQKENI. Trimming took off 0 bases at V and 4 bases at J, with 12 bases between the two ends. CDR3 sequence: CASSPPEGRSTGELFF. The CDR3 coding sequence is TGTGCCAGCTCACCACCGGAGGGCCGGTCCACCGGGGAGCTGTTTTTT.

The chain is built from TRBV9 and TRBJ2-1, with D possibly TRBD1 on 5 matching bases. CDR3 length: 13 residues. CDR1 is SGDLS and CDR2 is YYNGEE in the germline V gene. V shed 3 bases and J shed 6 bases, with 10 bases lying between them. For the CDR3, the DNA is TGTGCCAGCAGCGCCAGGGCGGTCAATGAGCAGTTCTTC. Protein product: CASSARAVNEQFF. The full variable domain, with the rest looked up from reference TRBV9 and TRBJ2-1, is DSGVTQTPKHLITATGQRVTLRCSPRSGDLSVYWYQQSLDQGLQFLIQYYNGEERAKGNILERFSAQQFPDLHSELNLSSLELGDSALYFCASSARAVNEQFFGPGTRLTVL.

The chain carries TRBV29-1 and TRBJ2-1; the D gene could be TRBD1 or TRBD2 (5 bases each). The CDR3 runs to 16 residues. V dropped 3 bases and J dropped 0 bases, with 15 bases sitting between them. Germline assignment: CDR1 SQVTM and CDR2 ANQGSEA. DNA for the CDR3: TGCAGCGTTGAGTCGGGACGGAGCACCTCCTACAATGAGCAGTTCTTC. Encoded protein: CSVESGRSTSYNEQFF.

The chain is built from TRBV21-1 and TRBJ1-3. TRBV21-1 is shown as a pseudogene. The CDR3 loop spans 19 amino acids. The CDR3 is CASSKAKDVTSQGGNTIYF. The CDR3 nucleotides read TGTGCCAGCAGCAAAGCAAAGGATGTTACATCTCAAGGGGGAAACACCATATATTTT.

With respect to this clone: Other DNA sequences in the same sample also yield this CDR3. The rearrangement links TRBV9 to TRBJ2-7; tentatively, D is TRBD1 (5 bases). The V end lost 0 bases, the J end lost 4 bases, and 11 bases lay between the germline ends. This CDR3 region has 14 residues. The germline V gene encodes CDR1 SGDLS and CDR2 YYNGEE. The CDR3 spells CASSVEPKGYEQYF. In nucleotides, the CDR3 is TGTGCCAGCAGCGTAGAGCCTAAGGGGTACGAGCAGTACTTC.

The V call is TRBV10-3, the J call TRBJ2-3; 11 positions match TRBD1. The germline V gene has CDR1 ENHRY and CDR2 SYGVKD. This CDR3 spans 18 amino acids. The V segment lost 0 bases and the J segment 0 bases; nucleotides outside the gene matches: 5. The CDR3 region is CAISESRTGGGSTDTQYF. CDR3 DNA sequence: TGTGCCATCAGTGAGTCCCGGACAGGGGGCGGGAGCACAGATACGCAGTATTTT.

The chain uses TRBV5-1 and TRBJ2-3; 10 nucleotides agree with TRBD1. The CDR3 loop spans 17 amino acids. The germline CDR1 and CDR2 sequences are SGHRS and YFSETQ. The trim removed 2 bases at V and 5 bases at J, leaving 11 bases unmatched. The CDR3 DNA follows: TGCGCCAGCAGCTTCTATATCCGACAGGGGGCAGGAGATACGCAGTATTTT. It yields the protein CASSFYIRQGAGDTQYF.

The J gene is TRBJ2-1, the V gene TRBV28; maybe TRBD2 (6 bases). The CDR3 has 13 amino acids. Trimming pared 6 bases from V and 4 bases from J, leaving 10 bases between. Germline assignment: CDR1 MDHEN and CDR2 SYDVKM. CDR3 loop: CASSLASYNEQFF. In DNA, the CDR3 is TGTGCCAGCAGCCTAGCGTCATACAATGAGCAGTTCTTC. Full variable domain (remainder filled in from reference TRBV28 and TRBJ2-1): DVKVTQSSRYLVKRTGEKVFLECVQDMDHENMFWYRQDPGLGLRLIYFSYDVKMKEKGDIPEGYSVSREKKERFSLILESASTNQTSMYLCASSLASYNEQFFGPGTRLTVL.

This clone was seen a handful of times. The V call is TRBV6-4, the J call TRBJ2-6, with D possibly being TRBD2 (6 bases). The CDR3 is made up of 17 amino acids. Trimming shortened V by 0 bases and J by 0 bases, and 9 bases separated the two germline ends. Germline V gene data show CDR1 as MRHNA and CDR2 as SNTAGT. CDR3 amino acids: CASSDSGRISGANVLTF. In DNA, the CDR3 is TGTGCCAGCAGTGACTCTGGGAGGATCTCTGGGGCCAACGTCCTGACTTTC.

A note on this clone: The same CDR3 is also encoded by other DNA sequences in this sample. The chain combines TRBV18 with TRBJ2-1; 7 nucleotides line up with TRBD1. Looked up from germline, CDR1 is KGHSH and CDR2 is LQKENI. This CDR3 comprises 15 residues. Losses at the gene ends were 3 bases for V and 0 bases for J; bases not matched to a gene: 2. This CDR3 is CASSPSGGSYNEQFF. The DNA of the CDR3 is TGTGCCAGCTCACCCTCAGGGGGCTCCTACAATGAGCAGTTCTTC. The entire variable domain, with the rest obtained from reference TRBV18 and TRBJ2-1, is as follows: NAGVMQNPRHLVRRRGQEARLRCSPMKGHSHVYWYRQLPEEGLKFMVYLQKENIIDESGMPKERFSAEFPKEGPSILRIQQVVRGDSAAYFCASSPSGGSYNEQFFGPGTRLTVL.

The chain links TRBV6-5 to TRBJ2-1; the D is unclear. CDR1 MNHEY and CDR2 SVGAGI come from the germline V gene. CDR3 length: 15 amino acids. The V end was cut by 0 bases, the J end by 8 bases, with 14 bases between. The CDR3 is CASSYSPLSGYEQFF. The CDR3 coding sequence is TGTGCCAGCAGTTACTCCCCCCTCAGTGGTTATGAGCAGTTCTTC.

The chain joins TRBV5-1 to TRBJ1-1, with D hard to call. The CDR3 consists of 13 residues. Trimming took 4 bases from V and 6 from J, leaving 13 bases between them. The germline V gene encodes CDR1 SGHRS and CDR2 YFSETQ. This CDR3 is CASSAGSGAEAFF. The CDR3 coding sequence is TGCGCCAGCAGCGCGGGGTCCGGCGCTGAAGCTTTCTTT.

This clone has a single count. The chain uses TRBV2 and TRBJ1-1, with no clear D. V shed 3 bases and J shed 4 bases, with 12 bases lying between them. The CDR3 is made up of 14 amino acids. From germline, CDR1 is SNHLY and CDR2 FYNNEI. The CDR3 nucleotides are TGTGCCAGCAGTGAGATGGTGCATCCCACTGAAGCTTTCTTT. Translated: CASSEMVHPTEAFF. Supplemented by reference TRBV2 and TRBJ1-1, the full variable domain reads EPEVTQTPSHQVTQMGQEVILRCVPISNHLYFYWYRQILGQKVEFLVSFYNNEISEKSEIFDDQFSVERPDGSNFTLKIRSTKLEDSAMYFCASSEMVHPTEAFFGQGTRLTVV.

This chain joins TRBV9 and TRBJ2-1; D gene uncertain. The CDR3 loop spans 15 amino acids. Per germline, CDR1 SGDLS and CDR2 YYNGEE. Trimming took 6 bases from V and 5 from J, leaving 18 bases between them. CDR3 loop: CASTLGEGSNNEQFF. As DNA, the CDR3 is TGTGCCAGCACCCTAGGAGAAGGATCGAACAATGAGCAGTTCTTC.

The chain joins TRBV11-2 to TRBJ2-5, with TRBD2 matching 13 bases. The trim removed 6 bases at V and 5 bases at J, leaving 9 bases unmatched. The CDR3 runs to 16 residues. The V gene's germline CDR1 is SGHAT and CDR2 FQNNGV. The CDR3 loop is CASSWTSGSVGETQYF. CDR3 sequence (DNA): TGTGCCAGCAGTTGGACTAGCGGGAGTGTTGGGGAGACCCAGTACTTC.

This chain connects TRBV10-3 to TRBJ1-3; D gene unclear. Germline V gene sequence: CDR1 ENHRY, CDR2 SYGVKD. This CDR3 spans 14 amino acids. Trimming shortened V by 4 bases and J by 4 bases, and 11 bases separated the two germline ends. CDR3 nucleotide sequence: TGTGCCATCAGTGTGGACCCCTCCGGAAACACCATATATTTT. Its protein is CAISVDPSGNTIYF.